Listed below are T cell receptor beta chains from one sample, sequenced in a study of T cell responses to AZD1222 COVID-19 vaccine. Only in-frame clones appear in the TCRdb table, and some are missing; sequencing was by immunoSEQ multiplex PCR. Counted here are around 78,000 clones, nearly 85% occurring once; the ten biggest clones make up roughly 3.1%. The material sequenced was peripheral blood, taken on day 0 of AZD1222 vaccination. Source of these receptors: an adult in good health. The CDR3 runs from the conserved cysteine through the conserved F or W. D genes are given only for firm matches. Only some rows state a clone size, as once, few, many or a class for expanded clones.

.	.	TRBV5-6	TRBJ2-7	TGTGCCAGCACCTCCGGGACGGTTTACGAGCAGTACTTC	CASTSGTVYEQYF
few	.	TRBV4-3	TRBJ1-1	TGCGCCAGCAGCCGCCCTCGGGGGTGGGACGCTGAAGCTTTCTTT	CASSRPRGWDAEAFF
.	.	TRBV2	TRBJ1-6	TGTGCCAGCAGTGAAACGGACAGTACGTATTCACCCCTCCACTTT	CASSETDSTYSPLHF
.	.	TRBV19	TRBJ1-4	TGTGCCAGTAGTATGAGGGGATTAAGGGAAAAACTGTTTTTT	CASSMRGLREKLFF
once	.	TRBV3-1/TRBV3-2	TRBJ1-2	TGTGCCAGCAGAAACACAGGCCTTAACTATGGCTACACCTTC	CASRNTGLNYGYTF
.	.	TRBV9	TRBJ2-2	TGTGCCAGCAGCGGTAGCCTTCTGGGTTGGACCGGGGAGCTGTTTTTT	CASSGSLLGWTGELFF
.	TRBD1	TRBV19	TRBJ1-5	TGTGCCAGTAGTATCCCGGGGACAGGGAGGTTGCATCAGCCCCAGCATTTT	CASSIPGTGRLHQPQHF
.	TRBD2	TRBV7-8	TRBJ2-3	TGTGCCAGCAGCTCGACTAGCGGGGGGGCGGATACGCAGTATTTT	CASSSTSGGADTQYF
.	.	TRBV4-1	TRBJ1-5	TGCGCCAGCAGCCAAGAGTTCCTGCCTAATCAGCCCCAGCATTTT	CASSQEFLPNQPQHF
.	TRBD1	TRBV7-2	TRBJ1-1	TGTGCCAGCAGCTTTAAGGGACAGGGGGGCACTGAAGCTTTCTTT	CASSFKGQGGTEAFF